These T cell receptor beta chains were read from a single sample in a study of blood T cell repertoires in COVID-19. Sequenced by immunoSEQ multiplex PCR; TCRdb stores in-frame clones only, minus some. The data show approximately 160,000 clones, less than 90% seen once. The sample taken for sequencing was PBMCs or T cells enriched from blood (not recorded which). Receptors were obtained from a woman aged 45-59 years who had recovered from COVID-19. Each CDR3 is given with its conserved first and last residue. A D gene is named only where the DNA matches it firmly. The size of a clone is reported for some rows only, either as once, few or many, or as a class for expanded clones.

NA 15 TRBD1 TRBJ1-5 TRBV5-5 CASSWTGTGNQPQHF TGTGCCAGCAGCTGGACAGGTACTGGCAATCAGCCCCAGCATTTT
NA 15 TRBD1 TRBJ1-2 TRBV28 CASSPGQGVNYGYTF TGTGCCAGCAGCCCGGGACAGGGTGTTAACTATGGCTACACCTTC
NA 14 TRBD1 TRBJ2-2 TRBV7-2 CASRPDRDTGELFF TGTGCCAGCAGACCGGACAGGGACACCGGGGAGCTGTTTTTT
once 17 TRBD1 TRBJ1-2 TRBV27 CASSPKGQGAGVGGYTF TGTGCCAGCAGTCCAAAGGGACAGGGGGCGGGCGTGGGTGGCTACACCTTC
NA 15 TRBD2 TRBJ2-7 TRBV2 CASSLAGGLSYEQYF TGTGCCAGCAGTCTAGCGGGGGGCCTATCCTACGAGCAGTACTTC
NA 14 NA TRBJ2-7 TRBV5-1 CASSLTGSSYEQYF TGCGCCAGCAGCTTGACAGGGTCCTCCTACGAGCAGTACTTC
NA 15 TRBD1 TRBJ1-4 TRBV14 CASSRQGSTNEKLFF TGTGCCAGCAGCCGACAGGGATCAACTAATGAAAAACTGTTTTTT
once 11 NA TRBJ2-1 TRBV7-2 CASSSLNEQFF TGTGCCAGCAGCTCCCTCAATGAGCAGTTCTTC
NA 14 TRBD1 TRBJ1-6 TRBV5-1 CASSLGDRYSPLHF TGCGCCAGCAGCTTGGGGGACAGATATTCACCCCTCCACTTT
NA 14 NA TRBJ1-6 TRBV7-9 CASSLTVPNSPLHF TGTGCCAGCAGCTTAACGGTTCCCAATTCACCCCTCCACTTT
NA 14 NA TRBJ2-2 TRBV5-5 CASSLGEATGELFF TGTGCCAGCAGCTTGGGAGAGGCCACCGGGGAGCTGTTTTTT
NA 15 TRBD1 TRBJ2-1 TRBV7-7 CASSKSGTGSNEQFF TGTGCTAGCAGTAAATCCGGGACAGGGTCCAATGAGCAGTTCTTC
NA 14 TRBD2 TRBJ2-5 TRBV11-1 CASSKTSRQETQYF TGTGCCAGCAGCAAGACTAGCCGACAAGAGACCCAGTACTTC
few 13 NA TRBJ1-2 TRBV12-3/TRBV12-4 CASSRDSRFGYTF TGTGCCAGCAGTAGGGACTCTCGTTTCGGCTACACCTTC
NA 11 NA TRBJ2-7 TRBV28 CASSITYEQYF TGTGCCAGCAGTATAACCTACGAGCAGTACTTC
few 14 NA TRBJ1-4 TRBV2 CASSLRTSNEKLFF TGTGCCAGCAGTTTGAGGACATCGAATGAAAAACTGTTTTTT
once 13 NA TRBJ1-3 TRBV11-1 CASSSSQGNTIYF TGTGCCAGCAGCTCTTCGCAGGGAAACACCATATATTTT
NA 14 NA TRBJ2-7 TRBV3-1/TRBV3-2 CASSRQGRGYEQYF TGTGCCAGCAGCCGGCAGGGGAGGGGCTACGAGCAGTACTTC
NA 16 TRBD2 TRBJ2-3 TRBV6-5 CASSYGLAGTTDTQYF TGTGCCAGCAGTTACGGACTAGCGGGGACCACAGATACGCAGTATTTT
NA 13 NA TRBJ2-7 TRBV7-9 CASSAAEVYEQYF TGTGCCAGCAGCGCTGCAGAAGTCTACGAGCAGTACTTC
NA 17 NA TRBJ2-3 TRBV4-3 CASSHDLAGWPSDTQYF TGCGCCAGCAGCCACGACCTGGCGGGCTGGCCATCAGATACGCAGTATTTT
NA 15 NA TRBJ2-3 TRBV5-1 CASSRASQTADTQYF TGCGCCAGCAGTAGGGCTAGCCAAACTGCAGATACGCAGTATTTT
NA 15 NA TRBJ2-1 TRBV2 CASSEDWSSYNEQFF TGTGCCAGCAGCGAAGATTGGAGCTCCTACAATGAGCAGTTCTTC
NA 13 TRBD1 TRBJ2-7 TRBV7-9 CASRRQGNYEQYF TGTGCCAGCAGGAGACAGGGTAACTACGAGCAGTACTTC
NA 16 TRBD2 TRBJ2-1 TRBV2 CASTLLAGGPYNEQFF TGTGCCAGCACCCTACTAGCGGGGGGCCCCTACAATGAGCAGTTCTTC
NA 15 TRBD1 TRBJ2-1 TRBV7-2 CASSSRQGTYNEQFF TGTGCCAGCAGCTCCCGACAGGGCACCTACAATGAGCAGTTCTTC
NA 14 NA TRBJ2-2 TRBV7-9 CASSLAGYTGELFF TGTGCCAGCAGCTTGGCGGGGTACACCGGGGAGCTGTTTTTT
NA 16 TRBD1 TRBJ1-3 TRBV9 CASSRSTGSSGNTIYF TGTGCCAGCAGCCGGTCGACAGGGAGCTCTGGAAACACCATATATTTT
few 15 TRBD2 TRBJ2-2 TRBV4-3 CASSRGSGSTRELFF TGCGCCAGCAGCCGAGGGAGCGGGAGTACCCGGGAGCTGTTTTTT
few 14 NA TRBJ1-1 TRBV2 CASRVKWQNTEAFF TGTGCCAGCAGGGTAAAGTGGCAAAACACTGAAGCTTTCTTT
once 14 NA TRBJ1-1 TRBV6-5 CASSRYSVNTEAFF TGTGCCAGCAGTCGCTACTCGGTGAACACTGAAGCTTTCTTT
NA 13 NA TRBJ2-7 TRBV27 CASRDARGYEQYF TGTGCCAGCCGGGACGCCAGGGGTTACGAGCAGTACTTC
NA 14 TRBD1 TRBJ2-3 TRBV7-2 CASRFLGPGTEMYF TGTGCCAGCAGATTCCTCGGCCCTGGGACAGAGATGTATTTT
NA 12 NA TRBJ2-7 TRBV4-2 CASSQDAYEQYF TGTGCCAGCAGCCAAGACGCCTACGAGCAGTACTTC
NA 17 TRBD1 TRBJ2-2 TRBV15 CATSPYDRAGDTGELFF TGTGCCACCAGCCCCTACGACAGGGCGGGCGACACCGGGGAGCTGTTTTTT
few 15 NA TRBJ2-6 TRBV28 CASSINRAGANVLTF TGTGCCAGCAGTATAAACAGGGCTGGGGCCAACGTCCTGACTTTC
NA 14 TRBD1 TRBJ1-1 TRBV4-1 CASSSRTGPTEAFF TGCGCCAGCAGCTCCCGGACAGGACCCACTGAAGCTTTCTTT
NA 15 NA TRBJ1-3 TRBV6-5 CASGGTDSSGNTIYF TGTGCCAGCGGCGGGACTGATAGCTCTGGAAACACCATATATTTT
NA 15 TRBD1 TRBJ2-2 TRBV7-3 CASSQTGVNTGELFF TGTGCCAGCAGCCAGACAGGGGTGAACACCGGGGAGCTGTTTTTT
few 15 NA TRBJ2-2 TRBV5-6 CASSLGATNTGELFF TGTGCCAGCAGCTTGGGGGCAACGAACACCGGGGAGCTGTTTTTT
NA 16 NA TRBJ1-3 TRBV5-5 CASSLADGIGGNTIYF TGTGCCAGCAGCTTGGCCGACGGGATAGGCGGAAACACCATATATTTT
once 13 TRBD1 TRBJ1-2 TRBV12-5 CASALGQEGGYTF TGTGCTAGTGCCCTGGGACAGGAAGGTGGCTACACCTTC
once 13 TRBD1 TRBJ1-2 TRBV5-1 CASSFEGASGYTF TGCGCCAGCAGCTTCGAGGGGGCGAGTGGCTACACCTTC
NA 16 TRBD1 TRBJ2-3 TRBV28 CASSLGGGQGTDTQYF TGTGCCAGCAGTTTAGGGGGCGGACAGGGCACAGATACGCAGTATTTT
NA 15 NA TRBJ1-2 TRBV5-4 CASSLGGQGDYGYTF TGTGCCAGCAGCCTTGGTGGTCAGGGCGACTATGGCTACACCTTC